These 14 T cell receptor beta chains were sequenced from one sample in a study of shared clonotypes between healthy human individuals. Produced via immunoSEQ multiplex PCR; TCRdb's table is partial and in-frame only. Of about 2.4 million clones in the sample, 90% to 95% are singletons; the top ten hold 0.36%. The sample was naive CD4+ T cells from PBMCs. Subset of the sample: CD45RA+ positively selected. The source of these receptors is a man aged 18-30 years in good health. Some clones in this sample may be carry-over from other donors' samples.

The chain links TRBV5-8 to TRBJ2-7, with no clear D. This CDR3 contains 15 residues. Trimming left V 4 bases short and J 3 bases short, with 17 bases between. CDR1 and CDR2 (germline): SGHTS, YDEGEE. The CDR3 DNA follows: TGTGCCAGCAGCCCTCGGCAGCTAATAGTCTACGAGCAGTACTTC. Translating gives CASSPRQLIVYEQYF. The full variable domain, in which reference TRBV5-8 and TRBJ2-7 provide the parts outside the CDR3, is EAGVTQSPTHLIKTRGQQATLRCSPISGHTSVYWYQQALGLGLQFLLWYDEGEERNRGNFPPRFSGRQFPNYSSELNVNALELEDSALYLCASSPRQLIVYEQYFGPGTRLTVT.

A word on this clone: The same CDR3 is also encoded by other DNA sequences in this sample. The chain couples TRBV29-1 to TRBJ2-7, with 7 bases identical to TRBD1. This CDR3 contains 12 residues. V was pared by 3 bases and J by 3 bases, with 2 bases of the junction left unmatched. Germline assignment: CDR1 SQVTM and CDR2 ANQGSEA. CDR3 in DNA: TGCAGCGTTGAGGGGACAGACTACGAGCAGTACTTC. Protein: CSVEGTDYEQYF.

The chain joins TRBV19 to TRBJ2-1, with D maybe TRBD2 (5 bases). The CDR3 is made up of 16 amino acids. Germline CDR1 and CDR2: LNHDA and SQIVND (reference sequence). V gave up 5 bases and J gave up 0 bases, with 14 bases separating them. The CDR3 sequence: CASSSRGSASYNEQFF. The CDR3 DNA follows: TGTGCCAGTAGTTCACGGGGATCCGCCTCCTACAATGAGCAGTTCTTC.

This rearrangement joins TRBV28 to TRBJ1-6, with a possible D match to TRBD1 (6 bases). This CDR3 spans 15 amino acids. V lost 7 bases and J lost 10, with 20 bases in between. Germline assignment: CDR1 MDHEN and CDR2 SYDVKM. The CDR3 sequence is CASNPRGVRRSPLHF. The CDR3 DNA reads TGTGCCAGCAACCCTAGGGGGGTTCGGCGGTCACCCCTCCACTTT.

The chain is built from TRBV5-1 and TRBJ1-4; weak D call: TRBD1 (6 bases). V lost 0 bases, J lost 0 bases, and 15 bases lay in between. The germline V gene encodes CDR1 SGHRS and CDR2 YFSETQ. CDR3 length: 18 residues. CDR3 in amino acids: CASSLAEQGRATNEKLFF. The CDR3 DNA reads TGCGCCAGCAGCTTGGCGGAACAGGGACGAGCAACTAATGAAAAACTGTTTTTT.

V and J are TRBV9 and TRBJ1-1; tentatively, D is TRBD1 (5 bases). The CDR3 spans 14 residues. Trimming stripped 6 bases from V and 1 base from J, with 13 bases between. From germline, CDR1 is SGDLS and CDR2 YYNGEE. The CDR3 sequence: CASTVTGANTEAFF. The CDR3 nucleotides are TGTGCCAGCACCGTCACCGGGGCGAACACTGAAGCTTTCTTT.

J is TRBJ2-5 and V is TRBV29-1; TRBD1 matches at 8 bases. The end of the DNA fits TRBJ2-7 better, so the J call may be wrong. Per the germline V gene, CDR1 is SQVTM and CDR2 is ANQGSEA. This CDR3 is built from 13 residues. This CDR3 reads CSASNRGTYEQYF. CDR3 in DNA: TGCAGCGCCAGCAACAGGGGGACCTACGAGCAGTACTTC.

The CDR3 loop reads CASSPSGAGHYNEQFF. The CDR3 nucleotides are TGTGCCAGCAGCCCCTCGGGGGCGGGTCACTACAATGAGCAGTTCTTC. The V call is TRBV28, the J call TRBJ2-1; D might be TRBD1 or TRBD2, each matching 6 bases. Germline assignment: CDR1 MDHEN and CDR2 SYDVKM. The CDR3 loop spans 16 amino acids. V dropped 6 bases and J dropped 3 bases, with 18 bases sitting between them.

This chain joins TRBV15 and TRBJ2-4; D is uncertain. Per the germline V gene, CDR1 is LNHNV and CDR2 is YYDKDF (reference sequence). The length of the CDR3 is 12 residues. V was shortened by 0 bases and J by 13 bases, with 10 bases between the two germline ends. The CDR3 coding sequence is TGTGCCACCAGCAGAGATACACAAAGACAGTACTTC. As protein: CATSRDTQRQYF.

The rearrangement uses TRBV5-4 and TRBJ2-2, with TRBD2 as a possible D gene (6 bases). The V end lost 0 bases, the J end lost 4 bases, and 10 bases lay between the germline ends. The germline V gene has CDR1 SGHNT and CDR2 YYREEE (reference sequence). The CDR3 spans 15 residues. CDR3 residues: CASSLAGTSTGELFF. The CDR3 nucleotides are TGTGCCAGCAGCTTGGCAGGGACTTCCACCGGGGAGCTGTTTTTT.

This chain uses TRBV15 with TRBJ2-6, with 10 bases identical to TRBD1. Germline CDR1 reads LNHNV; CDR2 reads YYDKDF (reference sequence). The CDR3 is 17 residues long. V lost 5 bases, J lost 0 bases, and 4 bases stayed unmatched. The DNA for the CDR3 is TGTGCCACCAGCCGACAGGGGGCAGGCTCTGGGGCCAACGTCCTGACTTTC. As protein: CATSRQGAGSGANVLTF.

This sequence joins TRBV2 and TRBJ2-2, with a tentative D call TRBD1 (6 bases). V gave up 7 bases and J gave up 0 bases, with 12 bases separating them. From germline, CDR1 is SNHLY and CDR2 FYNNEI. CDR3 length: 15 amino acids. In DNA, the CDR3 is TGTGCCAGCATACGGACAGAGTCGAACACCGGGGAGCTGTTTTTT. Its translation is CASIRTESNTGELFF.

This rearrangement joins TRBV6-5 to TRBJ1-2, with D uncertain. CDR3 length: 15 amino acids. Germline V gene data show CDR1 as MNHEY and CDR2 as SVGAGI. V shed 0 bases and J shed 5 bases, with 13 bases lying between them. CDR3 DNA sequence: TGTGCCAGCAGTTACTCCCCCCAAGATTGGTATGGCTACACCTTC. It encodes CASSYSPQDWYGYTF.

The gene calls are TRBV28 and TRBJ2-2; 7 bases are a match to TRBD2. CDR1 and CDR2 (germline): MDHEN, SYDVKM. The V segment lost 2 bases and the J segment 4 bases; nucleotides outside the gene matches: 1. The CDR3 length is 14 residues. The CDR3 region has the DNA TGTGCCAGCAGTTTAGGGACTACCACCGGGGAGCTGTTTTTT. Protein sequence: CASSLGTTTGELFF.